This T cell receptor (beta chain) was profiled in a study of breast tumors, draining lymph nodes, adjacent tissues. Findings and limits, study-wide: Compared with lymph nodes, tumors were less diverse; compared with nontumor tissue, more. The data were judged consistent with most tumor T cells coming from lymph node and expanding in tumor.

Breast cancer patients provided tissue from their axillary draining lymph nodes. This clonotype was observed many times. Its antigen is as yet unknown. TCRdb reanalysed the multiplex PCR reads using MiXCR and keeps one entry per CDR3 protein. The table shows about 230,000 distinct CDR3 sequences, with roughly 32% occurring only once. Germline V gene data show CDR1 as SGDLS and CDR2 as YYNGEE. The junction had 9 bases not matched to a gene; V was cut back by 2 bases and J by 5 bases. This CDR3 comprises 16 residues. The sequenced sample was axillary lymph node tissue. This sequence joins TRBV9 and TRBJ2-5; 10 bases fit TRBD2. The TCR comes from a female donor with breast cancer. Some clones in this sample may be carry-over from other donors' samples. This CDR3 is CASSVSSGSPWETQYF. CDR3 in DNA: TGTGCCAGCAGCGTCTCTAGCGGGAGTCCATGGGAGACCCAGTACTTC.